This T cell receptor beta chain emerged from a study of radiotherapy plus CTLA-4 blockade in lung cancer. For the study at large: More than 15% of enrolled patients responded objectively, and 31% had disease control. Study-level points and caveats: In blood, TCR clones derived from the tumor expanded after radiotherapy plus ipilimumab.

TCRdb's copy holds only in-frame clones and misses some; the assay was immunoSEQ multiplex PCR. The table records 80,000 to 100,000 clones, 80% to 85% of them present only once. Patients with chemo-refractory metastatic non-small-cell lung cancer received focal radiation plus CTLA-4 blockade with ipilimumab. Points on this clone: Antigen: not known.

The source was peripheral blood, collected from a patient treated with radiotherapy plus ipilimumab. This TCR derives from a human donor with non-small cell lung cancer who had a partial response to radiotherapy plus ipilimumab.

The CDR3 region is CATSFGTAMGNEQFF. Written as DNA, the CDR3 is TGTGCCACCAGCTTTGGGACAGCTATGGGTAATGAGCAGTTCTTC. V usage is TRBV15 and J usage is TRBJ2-1; TRBD1 matches at 7 bases. V was clipped by 5 bases and J by 7 bases; unmatched bases: 11. Germline assignment: CDR1 LNHNV and CDR2 YYDKDF (reference sequence). This CDR3 spans 15 amino acids.